Following are 18 T cell receptor beta chains from one sample sequenced in a study of T-cell memory formation after mild COVID-19 (dated by TCRdb to about 2021). Library preparation was by 5' RACE. The run used an Illumina NovaSeq 6000. Using fastp at Q25 and MiXCR, TCRdb reprocessed the public reads and kept productive beta chains. Rows are combined by CDR3 protein, so each entry shows the most common genes and DNA. The sample yields around 450,000 distinct CDR3 sequences; roughly 26% were counted once. The biggest ten clones account for 7% to 9.5% of the sample. What was sequenced was PBMCs or a T cell subset sorted from them (not recorded which). Every receptor here comes from an adult woman who had mild COVID-19 (a few samples of this study predate the infection). The sample titles of this study are shuffled in the database, so cell type and time point are left out; the donor was told from shared clones.

This clonotype was seen a handful of times. This chain connects TRBV7-6 to TRBJ2-7; 7 bases line up with TRBD1. The CDR3 runs to 12 residues. V dropped 5 bases and J dropped 7; count of bases not matched to a gene: 5. The V gene's germline CDR1 is SGHVS and CDR2 FNYEAQ. The CDR3 nucleotides read TGTGCCAGCAGCGGAGACAGGGTGGAGCAGTACTTC. Its protein product is CASSGDRVEQYF.

There are a few counts of this clonotype. The DNA for the CDR3 is TGCGCCAGCAGCCAGGGAAGCGGGGCGTCCACCGGGGAGCTGTTTTTT. Translating gives CASSQGSGASTGELFF. J is TRBJ2-2 and V is TRBV4-3; 7 nucleotides align to TRBD2. This CDR3 region has 16 residues. The V gene's germline CDR1 is LGHNA and CDR2 YSLEER. V lost 3 bases, J lost 4 bases, and 8 bases stayed unmatched.

J is TRBJ2-1 and V is TRBV21-1; TRBD2 was called by the table and not checked on the DNA. TRBV21-1 has pseudogene status. The length of the CDR3 is 17 residues. In DNA form, the CDR3 reads TGTGCCAGCAGCAAACCGAGGACTAGCGGAAGAAGAAGGAGGCAGTTCTTC. Amino acid sequence: CASSKPRTSGRRRRQFF.

The CDR3 spells CASKRGGPLQSLPGEQFF. Here the CDR3 DNA reads TGTGCCAGCAAACGGGGGGGCCCTCTGCAGTCCCTCCCCGGCGAGCAGTTCTTC. The V and J genes are TRBV6-5 and TRBJ2-1, with TRBD2 matching 8 bases. V shed 7 bases, J shed 10 bases, and the junction held 24 bases outside the gene matches. Germline CDR1 and CDR2: MNHEY and SVGAGI. The CDR3 runs 18 residues.

V and J are TRBV29-1 and TRBJ2-1; no reliable D call. Trimming took off 7 bases at V and 10 bases at J, with 14 bases between the two ends. Germline CDR1 SQVTM, CDR2 ANQGSEA. This CDR3 has 11 residues. The CDR3 loop is CSAGWAVEQFF. The CDR3 DNA is TGCAGCGCTGGGTGGGCGGTCGAGCAGTTCTTC.

This clonotype was seen ten or more times. The V gene is TRBV7-2, the J gene TRBJ2-3; D is perhaps TRBD2 (6 bases). The length of the CDR3 is 14 residues. Germline CDR1 and CDR2: SGHTA and FQGNSA. V was cut by 3 bases and J by 1 base, with 8 bases left in between. CDR3 sequence: CASSFAGRTDTQYF. In nucleotides, the CDR3 is TGTGCCAGCAGCTTTGCGGGGCGCACAGATACGCAGTATTTT.

V gene TRBV7-9 combines with J gene TRBJ2-3; D gene unclear. The CDR3 covers 13 residues. The germline V gene encodes CDR1 SEHNR and CDR2 FQNEAQ (reference sequence). V dropped 5 bases and J dropped 6 bases, with 12 bases sitting between them. The CDR3 coding sequence is TGTGCCAGCAGCCAAGCCGCCGAGGATACGCAGTATTTT. The encoded protein is CASSQAAEDTQYF.

This clonotype is a singleton in its sample. This chain connects TRBV15 to TRBJ2-7, with D perhaps TRBD1 (6 bases). The V gene lost 0 bases and the J gene lost 3 bases, with 15 bases spanning the gap. Germline V lookup: CDR1 LNHNV, CDR2 YYDKDF (reference sequence). The CDR3 totals 16 residues. Written as DNA, the CDR3 is TGTGCCACCAGCAGAGATTTGACAGGCCGACGCTACGAGCAGTACTTC. This translates into CATSRDLTGRRYEQYF.

The gene calls are TRBV7-3 and TRBJ2-1, with 7 bases fitting TRBD1. Looked up from germline, CDR1 is SGHTA and CDR2 is FQGTGA. The J segment lost 6 bases and the V segment lost 5 bases, leaving 13 bases of the junction unmatched. CDR3 length: 16 residues. The CDR3 reads CASSGTGTGDRNEQFF. DNA for the CDR3: TGTGCCAGCAGCGGAACGGGAACAGGGGATCGCAATGAGCAGTTCTTC.

There are a few counts of this clonotype. The genes are TRBV20-1 and TRBJ2-1, with 14 bases that match TRBD2. The germline gives CDR1 DFQATT, CDR2 SNEGSKA (reference sequence). This CDR3 has 11 amino acids. Germline trimming cut 6 bases from V and 15 bases from J; bases unmatched to any gene: 4. CDR3 nucleotides: TGCAGTGCACGGACTAGCGGGAGGTGGTTCTTC. It is translated as CSARTSGRWFF.

This clonotype has only a few counts. The CDR3 DNA reads TGTGCCAGCAGCGTAGAATTCGGGGGGTTCTACGAGCAGTACTTC. Protein product: CASSVEFGGFYEQYF. J is TRBJ2-7 and V is TRBV9; 7 nucleotides align to TRBD2. V gave up 0 bases and J gave up 3 bases; unmatched junction bases: 6. The CDR3 is made up of 15 amino acids. Germline-derived CDR1 and CDR2 are SGDLS and YYNGEE.

This chain links TRBV6-5 with TRBJ2-3, with 8 bases aligning to TRBD1. Germline V gene lookup returns CDR1 MNHEY and CDR2 SVGAGI. This CDR3 region has 14 residues. The J segment lost 5 bases and the V segment lost 5 bases, leaving 6 bases of the junction unmatched. CDR3 bases: TGTGCCAGCAGTCCCGGACAGGGAAAAGATACGCAGTATTTT. Translation gives CASSPGQGKDTQYF.

The chain has TRBV15 and TRBJ2-1; 10 bases map to TRBD1. Trimming at V came to 0 bases and at J to 4 bases, leaving 3 bases not matched to a gene. The germline V gene encodes CDR1 LNHNV and CDR2 YYDKDF (reference sequence). The CDR3 is 16 amino acids. In DNA form, the CDR3 reads TGTGCCACCAGCAGAGAGGACAGGGGGGGATACAATGAGCAGTTCTTC. It translates to CATSREDRGGYNEQFF.

The rearrangement uses TRBV7-2 and TRBJ2-1; tentative D call: TRBD2 (6 bases). The CDR3 spans 15 residues. V was trimmed by 5 bases and J by 3 bases, leaving 14 bases between them. Germline lookup yields CDR1 SGHTA and CDR2 FQGNSA. CDR3 sequence (DNA): TGTGCCAGCAGCCCGCAAGGACTATTCTACAATGAGCAGTTCTTC. Translating it yields CASSPQGLFYNEQFF.

This clonotype was picked up a small number of times. V usage is TRBV7-8 and J usage is TRBJ2-5; the match to TRBD2 covers 13 bases. From germline, CDR1 is SGHVS and CDR2 FQNEAQ. The CDR3 contains 16 residues. V lost 4 bases and J lost 5; bases outside the gene matches: 7. The CDR3 nucleotides read TGTGCCAGCAGCTCGAGACTAGCGGGAGGTTTGGAGACCCAGTACTTC. Translation: CASSSRLAGGLETQYF. Variable domain in full (rest from reference TRBV7-8 and TRBJ2-5): GAGVSQSPRYKVAKRGQDVALRCDPISGHVSLFWYQQALGQGPEFLTYFQNEAQLDKSGLPSDRFFAERPEGSVSTLKIQRTQQEDSAVYLCASSSRLAGGLETQYFGPGTRLLVL.

J is TRBJ2-3 and V is TRBV7-3; D perhaps matches TRBD2 (6 bases). Germline lookup yields CDR1 SGHTA and CDR2 FQGTGA. CDR3 size: 14 residues. Trimming stripped 3 bases from V and 4 bases from J, with 11 bases between. The CDR3 is CASSLEGAADTQYF. CDR3 in DNA: TGTGCCAGCAGCTTGGAGGGAGCTGCAGATACGCAGTATTTT. Complete variable domain (other parts from reference TRBV7-3 and TRBJ2-3): GAGVSQTPSNKVTEKGKYVELRCDPISGHTALYWYRQSLGQGPEFLIYFQGTGAADDSGLPNDRFFAVRPEGSVSTLKIQRTERGDSAVYLCASSLEGAADTQYFGPGTRLTVL.

The chain has TRBV18 and TRBJ2-7; D gene ambiguous. Looked up from germline, CDR1 is KGHSH and CDR2 is LQKENI. V was trimmed by 1 base and J by 3 bases, leaving 10 bases between them. The CDR3 contains 14 residues. CDR3 DNA sequence: TGTGCCAGCTCACCACAGGGAATCGACTACGAGCAGTACTTC. Residues: CASSPQGIDYEQYF.

The chain is built from TRBV7-9 and TRBJ2-7; 10 nucleotides agree with TRBD1. Germline V gene data show CDR1 as SEHNR and CDR2 as FQNEAQ (reference sequence). The CDR3 has 16 residues. J was trimmed by 7 bases and V by 6 bases; bases with no gene match: 15. The CDR3 region is CASSLDRDRGLWEQYF. CDR3 nucleotide sequence: TGTGCCAGCAGTCTCGACCGGGACAGGGGCCTCTGGGAGCAGTACTTC.